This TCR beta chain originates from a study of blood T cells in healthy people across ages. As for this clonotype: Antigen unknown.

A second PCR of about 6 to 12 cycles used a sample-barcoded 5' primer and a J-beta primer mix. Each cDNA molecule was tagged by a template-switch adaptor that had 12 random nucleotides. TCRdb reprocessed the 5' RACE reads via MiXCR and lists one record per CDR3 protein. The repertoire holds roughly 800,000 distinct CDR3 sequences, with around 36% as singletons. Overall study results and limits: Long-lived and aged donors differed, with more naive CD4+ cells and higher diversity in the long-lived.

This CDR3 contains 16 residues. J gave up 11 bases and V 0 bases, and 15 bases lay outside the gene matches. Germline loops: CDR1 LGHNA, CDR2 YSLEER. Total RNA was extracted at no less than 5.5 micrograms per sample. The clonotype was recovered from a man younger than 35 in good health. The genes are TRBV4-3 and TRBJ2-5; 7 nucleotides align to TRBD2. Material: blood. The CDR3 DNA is TGCGCCAGCAGCCAAGATAGGCGGGGGTCGTACAATGAGCAGTACTTC. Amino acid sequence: CASSQDRRGSYNEQYF.